A selection of T cell receptor beta chains follows, all from one sample in a study of blood T cell repertoires in COVID-19. TCRdb's copy holds only in-frame clones and misses some; the assay was immunoSEQ multiplex PCR. The profile covers 55,000 to 80,000 clones, with over 70% appearing a single time and roughly 5.6% taken by the ten largest. The sequencing sample was made of peripheral blood. The source of these receptors is a man aged 50 or older with active COVID-19. Both conserved end residues are part of each CDR3. The D gene is left open where the match is weak. Size is stated for part of the rows, as once, few or many counts, or as a class when the clone is expanded.

V gene	J gene	D gene	clone size	CDR3 protein	CDR3 DNA
TRBV3-1/TRBV3-2	TRBJ1-1	.	.	CASSPLSSGIGDAFF	TGTGCCAGCAGCCCCCTTAGTTCGGGGATCGGGGATGCTTTCTTT
TRBV5-8	TRBJ1-5	.	.	CASSLHGSRNQPQHF	TGTGCCAGCAGCTTGCACGGTTCTCGCAATCAGCCCCAGCATTTT
TRBV6-2/TRBV6-3	TRBJ1-1	TRBD1	.	CASSFRGLKNTEAFF	TGTGCCAGCAGCTTTAGGGGGCTTAAGAACACTGAAGCTTTCTTT
TRBV23-1	TRBJ2-7	.	.	CASTRGASSFNSYEQYF	TGCGCCAGCACACGGGGGGCCTCCTCCTTCAACTCCTACGAGCAGTACTTC
TRBV5-6	TRBJ2-7	.	.	CASSLVQGSYEQYF	TGTGCCAGCAGCTTGGTACAGGGTAGCTACGAGCAGTACTTC
TRBV4-1	TRBJ2-3	.	.	CASSQSGTGSTDTQYF	TGCGCCAGCAGCCAATCCGGGACTGGGAGTACAGATACGCAGTATTTT
TRBV6-6	TRBJ2-1	.	few	CASSYVGRKGNEQFF	TGTGCCAGCAGTTACGTAGGGAGAAAGGGCAATGAGCAGTTCTTC
TRBV23-1	TRBJ1-2	.	.	CASSQFAENYGYTF	TGCGCCAGCAGTCAATTCGCGGAAAACTATGGCTACACCTTC
TRBV7-6	TRBJ2-1	TRBD2	.	CASSLDSGGRDEQFF	TGTGCCAGCAGCTTAGATAGCGGGGGGAGGGATGAGCAGTTCTTC
TRBV7-3	TRBJ1-2	TRBD1	.	CASSLNLRDSGYTF	TGTGCCAGCAGCTTAAATCTCCGGGACAGCGGCTACACCTTC
TRBV11-2	TRBJ2-5	TRBD1	once	CASSPPGQGAQETQYF	TGTGCCAGCAGCCCCCCGGGGCAGGGGGCCCAAGAGACCCAGTACTTC
TRBV6-2/TRBV6-3	TRBJ2-3	TRBD2	.	CASSYSGTSGKDTQYF	TGTGCCAGCAGTTACTCCGGGACTAGCGGGAAAGATACGCAGTATTTT
TRBV25-1	TRBJ2-5	.	.	CASSVQIGQETQYF	TGTGCCAGCAGTGTGCAGATCGGGCAAGAGACCCAGTACTTC
TRBV3-1/TRBV3-2	TRBJ2-7	.	few	CASSQDSAGIREQYF	TGTGCCAGCAGCCAAGATTCGGCAGGGATTAGAGAGCAGTACTTC
TRBV11-2	TRBJ1-5	.	.	CASSSYSGENQPQHF	TGTGCCAGCAGCTCTTACTCAGGGGAGAATCAGCCCCAGCATTTT
TRBV6-2/TRBV6-3	TRBJ2-1	.	.	CASSPPGLYNEQFF	TGTGCCAGCAGTCCCCCGGGACTGTACAATGAGCAGTTCTTC
TRBV9	TRBJ2-3	TRBD2	.	CASTSGGAADTQYF	TGTGCCAGCACCTCGGGGGGGGCCGCAGATACGCAGTATTTT
TRBV5-1	TRBJ1-3	TRBD1	.	CASSFAGGDTGNTIYF	TGCGCCAGCAGCTTCGCAGGGGGCGATACTGGAAACACCATATATTTT
TRBV5-1	TRBJ2-2	TRBD1	many	CASSEQGVTGELFF	TGCGCCAGCAGCGAACAGGGGGTCACCGGGGAGCTGTTTTTT
TRBV2	TRBJ2-5	TRBD2	.	CASSSGRGETQYF	TGTGCCAGCAGTAGCGGGAGGGGTGAGACCCAGTACTTC
TRBV6-5	TRBJ1-2	.	.	CASLGGEVGYTF	TGTGCCAGCCTGGGGGGGGAGGTGGGCTACACCTTC
TRBV4-1	TRBJ1-5	.	.	CASSQDRGTRAQHF	TGCGCCAGCAGCCAAGATAGGGGTACAAGGGCCCAGCATTTT
TRBV3-1/TRBV3-2	TRBJ1-4	.	.	CASSRGFEDRGEKLFF	TGTGCCAGCAGCCGCGGATTTGAAGATAGGGGTGAAAAACTGTTTTTT
TRBV10-3	TRBJ1-2	.	.	CAISDHQGRDGYTF	TGTGCCATCAGTGACCACCAGGGGAGAGATGGCTACACCTTC
TRBV27	TRBJ2-7	TRBD2	.	CASTPLACGLAALYEQYF	TGTGCCAGCACTCCTTTGGCCTGCGGGCTAGCGGCCCTCTACGAGCAGTACTTC
TRBV6-5	TRBJ1-6	.	.	CASSYRTENSPLHF	TGTGCCAGCAGTTACCGCACTGAGAATTCACCCCTCCACTTT
TRBV5-1	TRBJ1-2	.	few	CASSLDRQAYGYTF	TGCGCCAGCAGCTTGGACCGACAGGCCTATGGCTACACCTTC
TRBV7-3	TRBJ2-1	TRBD2	.	CASSLFPAGAYNEQFF	TGTGCCAGCAGCTTATTTCCAGCGGGGGCCTACAATGAGCAGTTCTTC
TRBV3-1/TRBV3-2	TRBJ1-2	.	.	CASRERGGGGYTF	TGTGCCAGCAGGGAGAGGGGGGGAGGCGGCTACACCTTC
TRBV9	TRBJ2-7	.	.	CASGETASSYEQYF	TGTGCCAGCGGTGAGACAGCATCCTCCTACGAGCAGTACTTC
TRBV5-1	TRBJ2-1	.	.	CASSPGGDNEQFF	TGCGCCAGTTCCCCCGGCGGGGACAATGAGCAGTTCTTC
TRBV4-2	TRBJ2-2	TRBD2	few	CASSQESTSANTGELFF	TGTGCCAGCAGCCAAGAATCCACTAGCGCGAACACCGGGGAGCTGTTTTTT
TRBV7-8	TRBJ1-6	TRBD1	.	CASSLVFQGAYNSPLHF	TGTGCCAGCAGCTTAGTGTTTCAGGGGGCTTATAATTCACCCCTCCACTTT
TRBV18	TRBJ1-4	TRBD1	.	CASSPGDRGNEKLFF	TGTGCCAGCTCACCAGGGGACAGGGGGAATGAAAAACTGTTTTTT
TRBV5-6	TRBJ1-4	TRBD1	.	CASSPKGAPGEKLFF	TGTGCCAGCAGCCCCAAGGGGGCGCCGGGTGAAAAACTGTTTTTT
TRBV20-1	TRBJ2-1	TRBD1	.	CSASGTALNEQFF	TGCAGTGCTAGTGGGACAGCCCTCAATGAGCAGTTCTTC
TRBV27	TRBJ2-7	.	.	CASSPRRAGEQYF	TGTGCCAGCAGTCCCCGCCGGGCAGGGGAGCAGTACTTC
TRBV10-3	TRBJ1-5	.	few	CAISEGDSSNQPQHF	TGTGCCATCAGTGAAGGAGACAGTAGCAATCAGCCCCAGCATTTT
TRBV25-1	TRBJ2-5	TRBD1	.	CASSATGGRETQYF	TGTGCCAGCAGCGCCACAGGGGGGAGAGAGACCCAGTACTTC
TRBV5-1	TRBJ2-7	TRBD1	.	CASRSRPGTGAIYYEQYF	TGCGCCAGCAGGTCCCGACCCGGGACAGGGGCGATTTACTACGAGCAGTACTTC
TRBV27	TRBJ1-2	.	.	CASRLRMGQKLSNYGYTF	TGTGCCAGCAGACTACGGATGGGTCAAAAATTGTCTAACTATGGCTACACCTTC
TRBV7-2	TRBJ2-2	.	.	CASTYSRLTGELFF	TGTGCCAGCACCTATAGCCGACTCACCGGGGAGCTGTTTTTT
TRBV11-2	TRBJ1-3	.	.	CASSLGTGGLNTIYF	TGTGCCAGCAGCTTAGGCACAGGAGGGCTGAACACCATATATTTT
TRBV27	TRBJ1-5	.	few	CAGQLRPGVAYSNQPQHF	TGTGCCGGTCAATTAAGACCGGGGGTCGCTTATAGCAATCAGCCCCAGCATTTT
TRBV6-5	TRBJ2-3	.	.	CASSYTGGPTDTQYF	TGTGCCAGCAGTTACACGGGGGGCCCCACAGATACGCAGTATTTT